A single sample gave rise to the 27 T cell receptor beta chains below, sequenced in a study of T cells in localized non-small cell lung cancer (dated by TCRdb to 2020 to 2021). Libraries were constructed by the immunoSEQ multiplex PCR assay. The table comes from immuneACCESS by way of TCRdb, which keeps in-frame sequences with V and J called. Part of the clones is missing from these tables; in studies checked, under half for an unresolved V gene and the rest for unknown reasons. Within this sample are over 65,000 clones, with about 88% of them counted one time only. The ten top clones hold 1% to 1.5% of the sample. The material was peripheral blood, obtained before any cancer treatment. The receptor source for this set is a female donor over 55 with stage I lung adenocarcinoma.

The chain links TRBV29-1 to TRBJ1-5; perhaps TRBD1 as D (6 bases). CDR3 length: 12 amino acids. V was clipped by 7 bases and J by 4 bases, with 11 bases between them. The germline gives CDR1 SQVTM, CDR2 ANQGSEA. CDR3 bases: TGCAGCGCCGGGACACAAAATCAGCCCCAGCATTTT. This codes for CSAGTQNQPQHF.

The rearrangement links TRBV7-2 to TRBJ2-7; 8 nucleotides match TRBD2. Germline CDR1 and CDR2: SGHTA and FQGNSA. The CDR3 contains 14 residues. The junction had 1 base not matched to a gene; V was cut back by 3 bases and J by 0 bases. CDR3 sequence: CASSLGTSSYEQYF. The CDR3 DNA reads TGTGCCAGCAGCTTGGGGACTAGCTCCTACGAGCAGTACTTC.

This sequence joins TRBV9 and TRBJ2-5, with D maybe TRBD2 (7 bases). Germline CDR1 is SGDLS and CDR2 is YYNGEE. V was clipped by 4 bases and J by 3 bases, with 22 bases between them. The CDR3 is 17 residues long. The CDR3 is CASSLHPRGEGEETQYF. In nucleotides, the CDR3 is TGTGCCAGCAGCCTCCACCCGAGGGGGGAGGGGGAAGAGACCCAGTACTTC.

This sequence joins TRBV6-1 and TRBJ1-1, with a possible D match to TRBD1 (5 bases). CDR1 MNHNS and CDR2 SASEGT come from the germline V gene. Trimming removed 4 bases from V and 11 bases from J, with 11 bases in between. The CDR3 loop spans 11 amino acids. The CDR3 loop is CASSVGLGAFF. The DNA for the CDR3 is TGTGCCAGCAGTGTGGGGCTGGGGGCTTTCTTT.

The chain has TRBV28 and TRBJ2-4, with 7 nucleotides matching TRBD1. Losses at the gene ends were 3 bases for V and 7 bases for J; bases not matched to a gene: 6. Germline V gene sequence: CDR1 MDHEN, CDR2 SYDVKM. This CDR3 spans 14 amino acids. CDR3 region: CASSFSGQANIQYF. In DNA form, the CDR3 reads TGTGCCAGCAGTTTCTCTGGACAGGCCAACATTCAGTACTTC.

The chain couples TRBV6-1 to TRBJ2-2; 11 nucleotides line up with TRBD1. Germline assignment: CDR1 MNHNS and CDR2 SASEGT. The CDR3 has 13 residues. Trimming at V came to 2 bases and at J to 14 bases, leaving 4 bases not matched to a gene. The CDR3 region is CASSERDRGFLFF. For the CDR3, the DNA is TGTGCCAGCAGTGAAAGGGACAGGGGGTTTCTGTTTTTT.

The CDR3, as DNA: TGTGCCAGAAGCTTGTTCTGGACTAGCTATAGAGACGAGCAGTACTTC. Its translation is CARSLFWTSYRDEQYF. This chain connects TRBV5-3 to TRBJ2-7; TRBD2 matches at 8 bases. TRBV5-3 is flagged as an ORF with uncertain function. The trim removed 1 base at V and 5 bases at J, leaving 11 bases unmatched. The CDR3 covers 16 residues.

This chain uses TRBV7-9 with TRBJ2-5, with D perhaps TRBD2 (5 bases). V lost 3 bases and J lost 1, with 9 bases in between. Germline V gives CDR1 SEHNR, CDR2 FQNEAQ (reference sequence). The CDR3 is 14 residues long. The CDR3 DNA is TGTGCCAGCAGCTTTACAGCGGCCCAAGAGACCCAGTACTTC. This gives the protein CASSFTAAQETQYF.

The chain combines TRBV10-3 with TRBJ1-1, with no clear D. Trimming left V 5 bases short and J 0 bases short, with 13 bases between. This CDR3 has 15 residues. The germline gives CDR1 ENHRY, CDR2 SYGVKD. DNA for the CDR3: TGTGCCATCAGTCCAGAGCGAGAGCTGAACACTGAAGCTTTCTTT. The encoded protein is CAISPERELNTEAFF.

This chain connects TRBV7-2 to TRBJ2-7, with D possibly called TRBD1 or TRBD2 (5 bases each). Trimming took off 2 bases at V and 3 bases at J, with 11 bases between the two ends. The germline V gene has CDR1 SGHTA and CDR2 FQGNSA. CDR3 length equals 14 residues. In DNA form, the CDR3 reads TGTGCCAGCAGCTTATTTGAGGGGAACTACGAGCAGTACTTC. Protein: CASSLFEGNYEQYF.

This chain uses TRBV19 with TRBJ2-3; either TRBD1 or TRBD2 may supply D (5 bases each). Germline V gene lookup returns CDR1 LNHDA and CDR2 SQIVND (reference sequence). V lost 5 bases, J lost 6 bases, and 21 bases lay in between. CDR3 length: 16 residues. The CDR3 is CASSDRRDAKRDTQYF. For the CDR3, the DNA is TGTGCCAGTAGTGATCGCCGGGACGCCAAAAGGGATACGCAGTATTTT.

J is TRBJ2-5 and V is TRBV7-9; D is unclear. Germline CDR1 and CDR2: SEHNR and FQNEAQ (reference sequence). Between the trimmed V and J ends, which lost 5 bases and 2 bases, there was a span of 9 bases. The CDR3 totals 13 residues. The CDR3 DNA is TGTGCCAGCAGCCCTATCGGACAAGAGACCCAGTACTTC. As protein: CASSPIGQETQYF.

The chain is built from TRBV28 and TRBJ2-7; D remains ambiguous. Germline V gene sequence: CDR1 MDHEN, CDR2 SYDVKM. V lost 5 bases to trimming and J lost 9 bases, with 14 bases between them. The CDR3 spans 12 residues. For the CDR3, the DNA is TGTGCCAGCAGTCTCCCCTCTCTTAGGCAGTACTTC. It specifies CASSLPSLRQYF.

In its sample, this clone was seen once. The chain is built from TRBV19 and TRBJ1-2; D possibly corresponds to TRBD1 (5 bases). The CDR3 has 16 amino acids. Germline lookup yields CDR1 LNHDA and CDR2 SQIVND (reference sequence). Deletions cut 7 bases from V and 4 bases from J, with 22 bases between. The CDR3 region is CASTQGGRAYPYGYTF. The CDR3 bases are TGTGCCAGTACCCAAGGTGGCAGGGCGTACCCCTATGGCTACACCTTC.

The table lists this clone with a count of one. V gene TRBV7-2 combines with J gene TRBJ1-4; D is undetermined. Trimming stripped 2 bases from V and 5 bases from J, with 6 bases between. The CDR3 has 13 residues. Germline values: CDR1 SGHTA, CDR2 FQGNSA. This CDR3 reads CASSLSPNEKLFF. For the CDR3, the DNA is TGTGCCAGCAGCTTAAGTCCCAATGAAAAACTGTTTTTT. Using reference TRBV7-2 and TRBJ1-4 for the parts outside the CDR3, the full variable domain is GAGVSQSPSNKVTEKGKDVELRCDPISGHTALYWYRQSLGQGLEFLIYFQGNSAPDKSGLPSDRFSAERTGGSVSTLTIQRTQQEDSAVYLCASSLSPNEKLFFGSGTQLSVL.

This rearrangement joins TRBV5-1 to TRBJ2-3, with D hard to call. The CDR3 is made up of 14 amino acids. V was shortened by 0 bases and J by 0 bases, with 5 bases between the two germline ends. CDR1 and CDR2 (germline): SGHRS, YFSETQ. The DNA of the CDR3 is TGCGCCAGCAGCTTGGCAGACAGCACAGATACGCAGTATTTT. Translated, it gives CASSLADSTDTQYF. The full variable domain, with the rest looked up from reference TRBV5-1 and TRBJ2-3, is KAGVTQTPRYLIKTRGQQVTLSCSPISGHRSVSWYQQTPGQGLQFLFEYFSETQRNKGNFPGRFSGRQFSNSRSEMNVSTLELGDSALYLCASSLADSTDTQYFGPGTRLTVL.

The chain employs TRBV5-1 and TRBJ1-1; D not resolved. Germline CDR1 reads SGHRS; CDR2 reads YFSETQ. The CDR3 is 13 residues long. Trimming removed 5 bases from V and 3 bases from J, with 11 bases in between. The CDR3 nucleotides are TGCGCCAGCAGACTTGGTCGGGACACTGAAGCTTTCTTT. It is translated as CASRLGRDTEAFF.

The chain uses TRBV19 and TRBJ2-2; 8 bases align to TRBD1. The CDR3 sequence is 16 residues long. J was trimmed by 7 bases and V by 3 bases; bases with no gene match: 10. Looked up from germline, CDR1 is LNHDA and CDR2 is SQIVND (reference sequence). Here the CDR3 DNA reads TGTGCCAGTAGTATCCGCCAGGGGGCTGGGGGCGGGGAGCTGTTTTTT. Encoded protein: CASSIRQGAGGGELFF.

In this sample, this clone turned up once. The chain joins TRBV7-2 to TRBJ2-2; 10 bases map to TRBD2. The CDR3 has 17 residues. The V gene end was trimmed by 2 bases and the J gene end by 1 base; junction bases not matched to a gene: 4. Germline CDR1 and CDR2: SGHTA and FQGNSA. The CDR3: CASSLNPSGGNTGELFF. The CDR3 nucleotides are TGTGCCAGCAGCTTAAATCCTAGCGGGGGGAACACCGGGGAGCTGTTTTTT.

The DNA for the CDR3 is TGCGCCAGCAGCCAAGGACAGGGGGCGCGTGGCTACACCTTC. Translated: CASSQGQGARGYTF. The chain is built from TRBV4-1 and TRBJ1-2, with TRBD1 matching 10 bases. The CDR3 has 14 amino acids. Germline V CDR1 and CDR2: MGHRA, YSYEKL. V was pared by 1 base and J by 7 bases, with 3 bases of the junction left unmatched.

This sequence joins TRBV28 and TRBJ2-1; 8 bases are a match to TRBD1. Trimming removed 3 bases from V and 3 bases from J; junction bases left unmatched: 4. Germline CDR1 MDHEN, CDR2 SYDVKM. The CDR3 totals 15 residues. CDR3 in amino acids: CASSLGQARYNEQFF. For the CDR3, the DNA is TGTGCCAGCAGTTTGGGACAGGCCCGCTACAATGAGCAGTTCTTC.

The chain recombines TRBV5-6 with TRBJ1-3, with a possible D match to TRBD1 (5 bases). Trimming removed 4 bases at V and 3 bases at J, with 20 bases between. In germline, CDR1 is SGHDT, CDR2 YYEEEE. The CDR3 is 17 residues long. The CDR3 coding sequence is TGTGCCAGCAGCCAGCGGGACTTCCTTGGAGTTGGAAACACCATATATTTT. Protein: CASSQRDFLGVGNTIYF.

The V and J genes are TRBV5-1 and TRBJ2-1; TRBD2 aligns across 7 bases. This CDR3 is 15 amino acids long. Trimming cost V 3 bases and J 5 bases; bases outside gene matches: 8. CDR1 and CDR2 from the germline V gene are SGHRS and YFSETQ. CDR3 DNA sequence: TGCGCCAGCAGCTCCGAGGGGAGGGCCGACAATGAGCAGTTCTTC. Translation: CASSSEGRADNEQFF.

The chain carries TRBV15 and TRBJ2-4; D might be TRBD1 (5 bases). The CDR3 consists of 18 residues. Germline V gene lookup returns CDR1 LNHNV and CDR2 YYDKDF (reference sequence). V lost 0 bases to trimming and J lost 0 bases, with 15 bases between them. CDR3 amino acids: CATSRDPQGILAKNIQYF. DNA of the CDR3: TGTGCCACCAGCAGAGATCCCCAGGGTATCTTAGCCAAAAACATTCAGTACTTC. The variable domain in full, with the rest retrieved from reference TRBV15 and TRBJ2-4, is DAMVIQNPRYQVTQFGKPVTLSCSQTLNHNVMYWYQQKSSQAPKLLFHYYDKDFNNEADTPDNFQSRRPNTSFCFLDIRSPGLGDTAMYLCATSRDPQGILAKNIQYFGAGTRLSVL.

This chain links TRBV19 with TRBJ1-6; no clear D. The V and J ends lost 8 bases and 2 bases respectively, with 7 bases between them. This CDR3 has 13 residues. Germline assignment: CDR1 LNHDA and CDR2 SQIVND (reference sequence). CDR3 loop: CASGGPYNSPLHF. The DNA of the CDR3 is TGTGCCAGTGGAGGTCCCTATAATTCACCCCTCCACTTT.

This clone was seen only once. The J gene is TRBJ1-2, the V gene TRBV5-1, with D unresolved. Looked up from germline, CDR1 is SGHRS and CDR2 is YFSETQ. V was shortened by 4 bases and J by 3 bases, with 7 bases between the two germline ends. This CDR3 comprises 12 residues. This CDR3 reads CASSENYYGYTF. In DNA, the CDR3 is TGCGCCAGCAGCGAAAACTACTATGGCTACACCTTC.

This clone was found once. V gene TRBV18 combines with J gene TRBJ2-5, with 8 bases aligning to TRBD2. The length of the CDR3 is 16 residues. CDR1 and CDR2 (germline): KGHSH, LQKENI. V dropped 0 bases and J dropped 5; count of bases not matched to a gene: 8. The CDR3 sequence is CASSPPGLAGQETQYF. The CDR3 nucleotides are TGTGCCAGCTCACCACCGGGGCTAGCGGGTCAGGAGACCCAGTACTTC.